This T cell receptor (beta chain) was retrieved from a study of shared clonotypes between healthy human individuals. At the level of the study: Sampling drew on donors who were a couple of women and a few men aged 18 to 49. Each donor had three CD4 naive, three CD4 memory, two CD8 naive and one CD8 memory plate. Study-level findings and limits: A few donors shared roughly 5% of their naive CD4 clonotypes.

For every subset, genomic DNA was evenly distributed across several immunoSEQ plates. Produced via immunoSEQ multiplex PCR; TCRdb's table is partial and in-frame only. The data show some 2,000,000 clones, with 95% seen just once and around 0.13% held by the top ten. V lost 4 bases, J lost 6 bases, and 5 bases stayed unmatched. The germline gives CDR1 MNHNS, CDR2 SASEGT. This CDR3 comprises 15 residues. On this clone: Its antigen is currently unknown.

The sequencing input was naive CD4+ T cells sorted from blood. Noted subset: CD45RA+ positively selected. This TCR derives from a man between 18 and 29 years old in good health. The chain joins TRBV6-1 to TRBJ1-5; the match to TRBD1 covers 11 bases. The CDR3 DNA is TGTGCCAGCAGTGTCCGGACAGGGGGCTCTCAGCCCCAGCATTTT. Its protein product is CASSVRTGGSQPQHF.